This T cell receptor (beta chain) originates from a study of T-cell reconstitution after alpha-beta-depleted transplantation in children. The authors prepared the TCRbeta library with unique molecular identifiers. TCRdb reprocessed the PCR reads via MiXCR and lists one record per CDR3 protein. The profile shows hundreds of thousands of distinct CDR3 sequences, 20% to 30% of them singletons. This clonotype showed up just a few times. Its antigen is still unknown. Broader study findings: The study reportedly traced alpha-beta T cells about two months after transplant to several hundred expanded graft clones.

The length of the CDR3 is 15 residues. V was clipped by 7 bases and J by 7 bases, with 20 bases between them. CDR1 MNHEY and CDR2 SMNVEV come from the germline V gene (reference sequence). This specimen consisted of PBMCs, mostly from graft donor cells, obtained 360 days after TCRalphabeta/CD19-depleted stem cell transplant. This chain links TRBV27 with TRBJ2-1; D unclear. The clonotype comes from a female patient aged 2 to 10 who had a stem cell transplant for congenital amegakaryocytic thrombocytopenia, so the T cells may come from the graft donor. CDR3 region: CASIPRSGLINEQFF. CDR3 DNA: TGTGCCAGCATTCCCCGGAGTGGTTTAATTAATGAGCAGTTCTTC.